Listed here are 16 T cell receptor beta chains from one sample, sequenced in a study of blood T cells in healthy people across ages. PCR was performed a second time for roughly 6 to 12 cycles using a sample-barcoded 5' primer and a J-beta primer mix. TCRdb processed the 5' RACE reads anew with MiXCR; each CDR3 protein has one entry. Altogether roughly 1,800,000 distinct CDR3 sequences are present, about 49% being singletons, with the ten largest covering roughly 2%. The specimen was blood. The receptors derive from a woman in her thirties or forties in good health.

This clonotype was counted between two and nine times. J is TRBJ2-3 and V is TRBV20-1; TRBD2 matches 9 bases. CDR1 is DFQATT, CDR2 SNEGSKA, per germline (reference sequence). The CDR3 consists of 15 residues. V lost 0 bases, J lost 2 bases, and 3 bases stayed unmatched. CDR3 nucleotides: TGCAGTGCTAGAGATCCTAGCGGGAACACAGATACGCAGTATTTT. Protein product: CSARDPSGNTDTQYF.

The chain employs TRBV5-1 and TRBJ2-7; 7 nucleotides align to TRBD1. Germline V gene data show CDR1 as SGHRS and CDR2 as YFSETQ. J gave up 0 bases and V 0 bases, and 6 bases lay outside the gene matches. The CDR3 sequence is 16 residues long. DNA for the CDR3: TGCGCCAGCAGCTTGGCTGTGACAGGGAGCTCCTACGAGCAGTACTTC. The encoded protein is CASSLAVTGSSYEQYF.

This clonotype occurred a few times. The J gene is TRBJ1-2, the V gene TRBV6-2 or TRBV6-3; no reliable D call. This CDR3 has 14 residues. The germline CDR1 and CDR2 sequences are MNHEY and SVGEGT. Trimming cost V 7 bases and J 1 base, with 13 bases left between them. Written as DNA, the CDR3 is TGTGCCAGCACTAGGACCGGCCGTAACTATGGCTACACCTTC. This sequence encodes CASTRTGRNYGYTF.

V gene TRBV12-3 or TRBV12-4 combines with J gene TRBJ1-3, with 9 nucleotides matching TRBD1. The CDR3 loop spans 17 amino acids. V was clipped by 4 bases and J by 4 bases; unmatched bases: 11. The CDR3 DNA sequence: TGTGCCAGCAGTTCGGGACAGGGAAATATCATAGGAAACACCATATATTTT. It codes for CASSSGQGNIIGNTIYF.

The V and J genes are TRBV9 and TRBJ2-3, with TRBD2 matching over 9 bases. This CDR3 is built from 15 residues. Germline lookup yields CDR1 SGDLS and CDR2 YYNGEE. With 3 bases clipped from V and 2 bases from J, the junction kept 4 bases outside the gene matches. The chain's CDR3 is CASSDLAGYTDTQYF. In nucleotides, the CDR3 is TGTGCCAGCAGCGACCTAGCGGGGTACACAGATACGCAGTATTTT.

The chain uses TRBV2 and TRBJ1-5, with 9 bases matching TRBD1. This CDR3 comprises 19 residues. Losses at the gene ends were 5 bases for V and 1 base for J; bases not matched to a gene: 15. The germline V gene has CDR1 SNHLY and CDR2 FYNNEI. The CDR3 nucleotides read TGTGCCAGCAGTTTCACGGGACAGGGATCTCTCCTAAGCAATCAGCCCCAGCATTTT. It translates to CASSFTGQGSLLSNQPQHF.

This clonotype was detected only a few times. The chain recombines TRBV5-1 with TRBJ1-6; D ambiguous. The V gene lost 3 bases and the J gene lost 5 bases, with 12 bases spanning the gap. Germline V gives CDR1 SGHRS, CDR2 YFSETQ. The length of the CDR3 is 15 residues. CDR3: CASSSRPDHNSPLHF. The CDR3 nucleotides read TGCGCCAGCAGCTCAAGGCCCGACCATAATTCACCCCTCCACTTT.

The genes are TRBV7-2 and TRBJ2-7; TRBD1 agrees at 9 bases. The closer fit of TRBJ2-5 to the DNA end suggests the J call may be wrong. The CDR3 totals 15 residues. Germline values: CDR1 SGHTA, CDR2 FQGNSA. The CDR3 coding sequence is TGTGCCAGCAGCCAGTCGGACAGGGGAAGAGAGACCCAGTACTTC. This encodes CASSQSDRGRETQYF.

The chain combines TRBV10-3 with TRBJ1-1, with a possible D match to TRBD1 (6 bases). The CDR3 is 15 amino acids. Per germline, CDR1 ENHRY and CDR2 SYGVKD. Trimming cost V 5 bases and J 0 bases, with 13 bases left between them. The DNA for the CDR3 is TGTGCCATCAGTAACCCGGACAGATTGAACACTGAAGCTTTCTTT. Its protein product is CAISNPDRLNTEAFF.

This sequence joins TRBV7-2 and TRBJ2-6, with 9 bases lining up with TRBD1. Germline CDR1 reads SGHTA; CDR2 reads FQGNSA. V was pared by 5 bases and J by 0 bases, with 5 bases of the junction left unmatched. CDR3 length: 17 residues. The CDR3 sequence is CASSPDRGASGANVLTF. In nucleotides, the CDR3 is TGTGCCAGCAGCCCAGACAGGGGGGCCTCTGGGGCCAACGTCCTGACTTTC.

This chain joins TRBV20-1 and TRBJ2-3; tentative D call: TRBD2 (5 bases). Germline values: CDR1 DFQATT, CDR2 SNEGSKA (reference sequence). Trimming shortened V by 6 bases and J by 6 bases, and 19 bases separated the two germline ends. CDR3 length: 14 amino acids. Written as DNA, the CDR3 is TGCAGTGCCTTCGGGCGGGCTGCAAGGGATACGCAGTATTTT. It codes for CSAFGRAARDTQYF.

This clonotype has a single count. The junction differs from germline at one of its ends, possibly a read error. The CDR3 nucleotides read TGTGCCATCAGTGAGGAAGTAGCCAAACACATTCAGTACTTC. This translates into CAISEEVAKHIQYF. The chain recombines TRBV10-3 with TRBJ2-4, with D hard to call. The CDR3 has 14 amino acids. Germline V gives CDR1 ENHRY, CDR2 SYGVKD.

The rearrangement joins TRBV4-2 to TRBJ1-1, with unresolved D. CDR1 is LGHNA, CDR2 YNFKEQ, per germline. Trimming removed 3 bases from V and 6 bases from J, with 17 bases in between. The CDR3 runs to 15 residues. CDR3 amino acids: CASSQGNRRFPEAFF. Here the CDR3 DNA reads TGTGCCAGCAGCCAGGGCAACCGACGATTCCCTGAAGCTTTCTTT.

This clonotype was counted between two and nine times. CDR3 in DNA: TGTGCCAGCAGTTTTACCGTCTATGGCTACACCTTC. It yields the protein CASSFTVYGYTF. The chain joins TRBV12-3 or TRBV12-4 to TRBJ1-2; D ambiguous. V lost 3 bases and J lost 4, with 6 bases in between. The CDR3 runs to 12 residues.

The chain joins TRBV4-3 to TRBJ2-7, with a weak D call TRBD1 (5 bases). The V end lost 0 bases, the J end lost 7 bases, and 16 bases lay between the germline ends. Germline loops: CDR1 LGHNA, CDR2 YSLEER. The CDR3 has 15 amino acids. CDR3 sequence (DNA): TGCGCCAGCAGCCAAGATTACAAGGGGCCATGGGAGCAGTACTTC. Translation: CASSQDYKGPWEQYF.

CDR3 residues: CASSPTQGLGYSGANVLTF. The CDR3 nucleotides are TGTGCCAGCAGCCCTACTCAGGGGTTAGGGTACTCTGGGGCCAACGTCCTGACTTTC. The chain recombines TRBV7-9 with TRBJ2-6; maybe TRBD1 (6 bases). The V end lost 5 bases, the J end lost 0 bases, and 20 bases lay between the germline ends. This CDR3 has 19 residues. Germline CDR1 SEHNR, CDR2 FQNEAQ (reference sequence).